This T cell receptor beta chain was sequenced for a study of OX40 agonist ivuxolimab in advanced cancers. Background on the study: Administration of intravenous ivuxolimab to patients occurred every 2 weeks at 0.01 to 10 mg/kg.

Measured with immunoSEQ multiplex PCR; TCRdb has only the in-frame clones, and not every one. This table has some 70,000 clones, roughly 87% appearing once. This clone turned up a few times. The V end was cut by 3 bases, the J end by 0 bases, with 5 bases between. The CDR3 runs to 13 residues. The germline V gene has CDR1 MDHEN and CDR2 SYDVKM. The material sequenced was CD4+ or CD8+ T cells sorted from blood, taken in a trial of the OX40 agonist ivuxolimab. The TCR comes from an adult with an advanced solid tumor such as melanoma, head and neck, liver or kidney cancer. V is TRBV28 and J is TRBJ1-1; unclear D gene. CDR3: CASSFVMNTEAFF. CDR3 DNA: TGTGCCAGCAGTTTCGTGATGAACACTGAAGCTTTCTTT.